This TCR beta chain is from a study of Ad26.COV2.S vaccination and SARS-CoV-2 variants. Treatment reported: roughly 19 received Ad26.COV2.S at low or high dose, single or two shots; roughly 5 received placebo; per-sample allocation not given. The investigators took samples on day 63 after the first vaccine or placebo injection. This CDR3 comprises 15 residues. The V end lost 4 bases, the J end lost 0 bases, and 10 bases lay between the germline ends. CDR1 is SGHRS, CDR2 YFSETQ, per germline. Method: immunoSEQ multiplex PCR; TCRdb's copy keeps in-frame clones and lacks some. The sample carries about 350,000 clones, 80% to 90% recorded once.

The gene calls are TRBV5-1 and TRBJ2-2; a possible D gene is TRBD2 (5 bases). The TCR comes from a person aged 18 to 65 who received the Ad26.COV2.S COVID-19 vaccine or a placebo. The starting material was peripheral blood, obtained in a trial of Ad26.COV2.S vaccine versus placebo. The CDR3 region is CASSLGGANTGELFF. CDR3 bases: TGCGCCAGCAGCCTAGGAGGAGCGAACACCGGGGAGCTGTTTTTT.